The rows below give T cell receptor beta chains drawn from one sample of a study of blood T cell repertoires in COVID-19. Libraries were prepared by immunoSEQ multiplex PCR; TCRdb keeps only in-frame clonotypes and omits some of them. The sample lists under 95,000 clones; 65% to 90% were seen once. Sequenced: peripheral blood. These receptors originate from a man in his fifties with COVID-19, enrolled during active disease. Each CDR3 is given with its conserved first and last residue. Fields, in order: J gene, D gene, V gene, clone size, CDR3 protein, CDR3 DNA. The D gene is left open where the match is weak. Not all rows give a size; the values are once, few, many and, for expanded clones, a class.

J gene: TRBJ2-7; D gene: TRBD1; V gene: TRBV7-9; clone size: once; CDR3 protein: CASSSYTRGLTEPPYEQYF; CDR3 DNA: TGTGCCAGCAGCTCATACACTAGGGGGCTAACCGAGCCGCCATACGAGCAGTACTTC
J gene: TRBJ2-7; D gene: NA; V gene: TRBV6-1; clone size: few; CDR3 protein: CASSEAFGSSYEQYF; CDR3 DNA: TGTGCCAGCAGTGAAGCTTTCGGGTCGTCCTACGAGCAGTACTTC
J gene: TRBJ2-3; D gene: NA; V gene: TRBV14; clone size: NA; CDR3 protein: CASSQDGGLHTDTQYF; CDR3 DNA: TGTGCCAGCAGCCAAGATGGGGGACTTCACACAGATACGCAGTATTTT
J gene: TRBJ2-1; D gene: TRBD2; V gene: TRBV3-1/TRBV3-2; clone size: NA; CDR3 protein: CASSHLLAASYNEQFF; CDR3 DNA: TGTGCCAGCAGCCACCTACTAGCGGCCTCCTACAATGAGCAGTTCTTC
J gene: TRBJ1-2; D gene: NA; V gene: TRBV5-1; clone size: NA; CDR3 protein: CASSLGADYGYTF; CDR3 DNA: TGCGCCAGCAGCCTGGGAGCGGACTATGGCTACACCTTC
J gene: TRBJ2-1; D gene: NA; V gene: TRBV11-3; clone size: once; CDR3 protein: CASSLFSSSPNEQFF; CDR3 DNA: TGTGCCAGCAGCTTATTCAGTAGCTCCCCCAATGAGCAGTTCTTC
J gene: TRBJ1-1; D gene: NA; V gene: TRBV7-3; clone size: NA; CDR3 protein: CASSLERNTEAFF; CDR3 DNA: TGTGCCAGCAGCTTGGAGCGAAACACTGAAGCTTTCTTT
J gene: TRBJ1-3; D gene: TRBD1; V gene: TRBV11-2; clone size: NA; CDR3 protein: CASSLSQTGGADTIYF; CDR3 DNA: TGTGCCAGCAGCTTATCCCAGACAGGGGGCGCGGACACCATATATTTT
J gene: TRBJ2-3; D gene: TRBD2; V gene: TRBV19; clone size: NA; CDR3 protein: CASTPSGRPDTQYF; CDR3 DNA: TGTGCCAGTACCCCTAGCGGGAGGCCAGATACGCAGTATTTT
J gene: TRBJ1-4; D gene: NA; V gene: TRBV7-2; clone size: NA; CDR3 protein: CASSTDRFEKLFF; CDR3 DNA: TGTGCCAGCAGCACCGACAGGTTTGAAAAACTGTTTTTT
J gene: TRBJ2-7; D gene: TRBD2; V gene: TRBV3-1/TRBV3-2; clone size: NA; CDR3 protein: CASSQGVGGLTYEQYF; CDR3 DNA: TGTGCCAGCAGCCAAGGCGTGGGAGGGCTCACCTACGAGCAGTACTTC
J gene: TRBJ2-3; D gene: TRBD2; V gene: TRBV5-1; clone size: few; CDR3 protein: CASSTAASGPPEYF; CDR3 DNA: TGCGCCAGCAGCACAGCGGCTAGCGGGCCCCCTGAGTATTTT
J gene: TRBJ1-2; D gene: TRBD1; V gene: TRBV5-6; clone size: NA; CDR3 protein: CASSVDRVHGYTF; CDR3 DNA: TGTGCCAGCAGCGTCGACAGGGTCCATGGCTACACCTTC
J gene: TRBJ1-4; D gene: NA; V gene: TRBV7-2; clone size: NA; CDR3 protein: CASLKWQGSEKLFF; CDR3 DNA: TGTGCCAGCCTTAAGTGGCAGGGTTCTGAAAAACTGTTTTTT
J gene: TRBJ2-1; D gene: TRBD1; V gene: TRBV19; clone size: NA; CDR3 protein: CASSPSTGQSYRNNEQFF; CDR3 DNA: TGTGCCAGTAGTCCCTCGACAGGGCAAAGCTACCGAAACAATGAGCAGTTCTTC
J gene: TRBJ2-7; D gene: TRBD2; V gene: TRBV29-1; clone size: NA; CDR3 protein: CSVVEREGPLGEQYF; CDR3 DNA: TGCAGCGTTGTCGAGCGGGAGGGCCCTCTTGGCGAGCAGTACTTC
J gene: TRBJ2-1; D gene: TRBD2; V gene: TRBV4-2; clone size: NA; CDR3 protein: CASSQELGWGGRPSGSYNEQFF; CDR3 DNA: TGTGCCAGCAGCCAAGAATTAGGTTGGGGCGGGAGGCCTTCTGGGTCCTACAATGAGCAGTTCTTC
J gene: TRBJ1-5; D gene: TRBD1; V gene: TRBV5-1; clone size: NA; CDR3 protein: CASSRQGNQPQHF; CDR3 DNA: TGCGCCAGCAGCAGACAGGGAAATCAGCCCCAGCATTTT
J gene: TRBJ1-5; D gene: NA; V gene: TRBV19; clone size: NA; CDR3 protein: CASSPTSGQNQPQHF; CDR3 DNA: TGTGCCAGTAGTCCGACAAGTGGCCAAAATCAGCCCCAGCATTTT
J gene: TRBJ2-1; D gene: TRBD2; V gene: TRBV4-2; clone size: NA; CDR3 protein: CASSQSGTSVYNEQFF; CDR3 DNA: TGTGCCAGCAGCCAATCCGGGACTAGTGTCTACAATGAGCAGTTCTTC
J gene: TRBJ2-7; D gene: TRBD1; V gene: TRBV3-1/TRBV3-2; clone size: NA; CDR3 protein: CASSQPSQGAYEQYF; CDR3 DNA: TGTGCCAGCAGCCAACCCTCACAGGGGGCCTACGAGCAGTACTTC
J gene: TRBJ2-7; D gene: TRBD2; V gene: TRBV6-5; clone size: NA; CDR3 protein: CASSYASGNEQYF; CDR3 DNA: TGTGCCAGCAGTTACGCTAGCGGGAACGAGCAGTACTTC
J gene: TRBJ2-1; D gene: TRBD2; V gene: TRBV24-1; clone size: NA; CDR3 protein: CATSGTSAVAEQFF; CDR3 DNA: TGTGCCACCAGTGGTACTAGCGCGGTAGCCGAGCAGTTCTTC
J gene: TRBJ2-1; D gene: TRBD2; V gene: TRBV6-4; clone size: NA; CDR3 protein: CASSLLAGSSYNEQFF; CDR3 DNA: TGTGCCAGCAGCCTACTAGCGGGTAGCTCCTACAATGAGCAGTTCTTC
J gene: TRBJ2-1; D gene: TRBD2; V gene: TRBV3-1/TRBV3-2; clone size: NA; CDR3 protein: CASRPGGVDEQFF; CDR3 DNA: TGTGCCAGCAGGCCCGGGGGGGTTGATGAGCAGTTCTTC
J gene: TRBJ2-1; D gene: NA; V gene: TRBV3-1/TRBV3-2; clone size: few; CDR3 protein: CASSLLPGAEQFF; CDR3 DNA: TGTGCCAGCAGCCTCCTACCGGGAGCGGAGCAGTTCTTC
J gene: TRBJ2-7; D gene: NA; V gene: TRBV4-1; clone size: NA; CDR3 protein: CASSQVEQAYEQYF; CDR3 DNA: TGCGCCAGCAGCCAAGTCGAACAGGCCTACGAGCAGTACTTC
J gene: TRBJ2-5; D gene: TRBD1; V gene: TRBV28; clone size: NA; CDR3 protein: CASRTGGRETQYF; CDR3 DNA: TGTGCCAGCAGAACAGGGGGACGAGAGACCCAGTACTTC
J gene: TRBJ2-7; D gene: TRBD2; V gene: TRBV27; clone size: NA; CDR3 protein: CASSLLGGIYEQYF; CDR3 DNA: TGTGCCAGCAGTTTACTGGGGGGGATCTACGAGCAGTACTTC
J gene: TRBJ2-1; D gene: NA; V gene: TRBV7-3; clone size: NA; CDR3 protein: CASSPDSIAEQFF; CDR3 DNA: TGTGCCAGCAGCCCAGACAGTATCGCTGAGCAGTTCTTC
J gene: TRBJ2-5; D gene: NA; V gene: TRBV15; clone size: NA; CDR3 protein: CATSTGSRQETQYF; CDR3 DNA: TGTGCCACCAGCACAGGGTCCCGGCAAGAGACCCAGTACTTC
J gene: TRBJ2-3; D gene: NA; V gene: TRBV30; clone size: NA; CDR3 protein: CAWSRLDTQYF; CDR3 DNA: TGTGCCTGGAGCCGTTTGGATACGCAGTATTTT
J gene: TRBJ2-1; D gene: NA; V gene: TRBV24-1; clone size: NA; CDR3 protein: CATSDLHGFHEQFF; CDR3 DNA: TGTGCCACCAGTGATTTGCACGGGTTTCATGAGCAGTTCTTC
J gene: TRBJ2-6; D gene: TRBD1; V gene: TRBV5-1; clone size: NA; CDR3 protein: CASSRPGTGTTGANVLTF; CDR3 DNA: TGCGCCAGCAGCCGCCCCGGGACAGGGACTACTGGGGCCAACGTCCTGACTTTC
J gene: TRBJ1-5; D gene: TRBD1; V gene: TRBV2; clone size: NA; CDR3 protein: CASSWQGAGSNQPQHF; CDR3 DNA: TGTGCCAGCAGTTGGCAGGGGGCAGGTAGCAATCAGCCCCAGCATTTT
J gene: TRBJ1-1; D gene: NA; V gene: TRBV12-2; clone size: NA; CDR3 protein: CASRFDRGRLPEAFF; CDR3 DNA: TGTGCAAGTCGATTCGACAGGGGGCGCTTACCTGAAGCTTTCTTT
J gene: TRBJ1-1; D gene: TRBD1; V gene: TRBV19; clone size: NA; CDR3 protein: CASSMDRNWNTEAFF; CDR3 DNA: TGTGCCAGTAGTATGGACAGGAATTGGAACACTGAAGCTTTCTTT
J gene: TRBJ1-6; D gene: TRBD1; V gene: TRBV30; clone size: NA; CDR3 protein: CAVTRTGYDAPLHF; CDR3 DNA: TGTGCCGTGACGAGGACAGGGTATGATGCACCCCTCCACTTT